A single sample gave rise to the 13 T cell receptor beta chains below, sequenced in a study of vaccination effects on CD4 cells after COVID-19. Libraries were prepared by immunoSEQ multiplex PCR; TCRdb keeps only in-frame clonotypes and omits some of them. The sample holds around 50,000 clones, about 76% seen once. The antigens of these receptors remain unknown. Isolation of CD4+ T cells took place after 10 to 11 days of culture. The specimen comprised CD4+ T cells from PBMCs cultured without peptide, sampled before COVID-19 vaccination. Every receptor here comes from a human donor who had a prior SARS-CoV-2 infection.

The J gene is TRBJ2-6, the V gene TRBV9; D gene uncertain. The CDR3 totals 14 residues. V was cut by 0 bases and J by 1 base, with 2 bases left in between. From germline, CDR1 is SGDLS and CDR2 YYNGEE. CDR3 region: CASSVVSGANVLTF. The CDR3 DNA follows: TGTGCCAGCAGCGTAGTTTCTGGGGCCAACGTCCTGACTTTC.

This chain links TRBV9 with TRBJ1-2, with TRBD1 matching over 9 bases. With V trimmed by 3 bases and J by 3 bases, 3 bases remained unmatched. Germline V gene data show CDR1 as SGDLS and CDR2 as YYNGEE. The CDR3 length is 14 residues. CDR3 in amino acids: CASSAGTGHYGYTF. CDR3 DNA sequence: TGTGCCAGCAGCGCCGGGACAGGGCACTATGGCTACACCTTC.

The rearrangement uses TRBV28 and TRBJ1-3, with D unclear. Germline V CDR1 and CDR2: MDHEN, SYDVKM. V was shortened by 2 bases and J by 5 bases, with 7 bases between the two germline ends. This CDR3 spans 13 amino acids. The CDR3 nucleotides read TGTGCCAGCAGTTTAGAATCTAGAAACACCATATATTTT. Translation gives CASSLESRNTIYF.

The J gene is TRBJ2-2, the V gene TRBV19; no firm D call. Trimming stripped 9 bases from V and 2 bases from J, with 13 bases between. There are 14 residues in the CDR3. From germline, CDR1 is LNHDA and CDR2 SQIVND (reference sequence). This CDR3 reads CASSRQPNTGELFF. In DNA, the CDR3 is TGTGCCAGCTCGAGGCAACCAAACACCGGGGAGCTGTTTTTT.

The CDR3 bases are TGTGCCAGCAGCCTGTTCGGGGGCTCCTACAATGAGCAGTTCTTC. Amino acid sequence: CASSLFGGSYNEQFF. The chain carries TRBV7-3 and TRBJ2-1; the D gene is possibly TRBD2 (6 bases). CDR3 size: 15 residues. Looked up from germline, CDR1 is SGHTA and CDR2 is FQGTGA. V lost 5 bases and J 0 bases, leaving 11 bases between the germline ends.

This chain uses TRBV7-8 with TRBJ2-3; D possibly uses TRBD1 or TRBD2 (6 bases each). Trimming took off 5 bases at V and 6 bases at J, with 15 bases between the two ends. The CDR3 covers 14 residues. CDR1 is SGHVS and CDR2 is FQNEAQ in the germline V gene. CDR3 nucleotide sequence: TGTGCCAGCAGCCCTGACAGGACTACGGATACGCAGTATTTT. It encodes CASSPDRTTDTQYF.

The J gene is TRBJ2-3, the V gene TRBV6-1; D not resolved. The germline V gene has CDR1 MNHNS and CDR2 SASEGT. This CDR3 has 12 residues. Trimming removed 1 base at V and 4 bases at J, with 3 bases between. Written as DNA, the CDR3 is TGTGCCAGCAGTGAAGTGGCAGATACGCAGTATTTT. This codes for CASSEVADTQYF.

The chain has TRBV5-6 and TRBJ1-5, with 10 bases aligning to TRBD1. The CDR3 spans 17 residues. The germline V gene has CDR1 SGHDT and CDR2 YYEEEE. Losses at the gene ends were 1 base for V and 3 bases for J; bases not matched to a gene: 7. CDR3 residues: CASSLLGGQGTNQPQHF. Here the CDR3 DNA reads TGTGCCAGCAGCTTGCTCGGGGGACAGGGGACCAATCAGCCCCAGCATTTT. The whole variable domain, filled in from reference TRBV5-6 and TRBJ1-5, reads DAGVTQSPTHLIKTRGQQVTLRCSPKSGHDTVSWYQQALGQGPQFIFQYYEEEERQRGNFPDRFSGHQFPNYSSELNVNALLLGDSALYLCASSLLGGQGTNQPQHFGDGTRLSIL.

The chain combines TRBV2 with TRBJ2-7; 8 bases match TRBD2. The V gene end was trimmed by 5 bases and the J gene end by 2 bases; junction bases not matched to a gene: 17. CDR3 length: 18 residues. Germline-derived CDR1 and CDR2 are SNHLY and FYNNEI. The CDR3, as DNA: TGTGCCAGCAGTAGCGGTAGCGGGAAAAGAACCCACCCCTACGAGCAGTACTTC. It specifies CASSSGSGKRTHPYEQYF.

The rearrangement links TRBV27 to TRBJ2-2, with D uncertain. CDR1 and CDR2 from the germline V gene are MNHEY and SMNVEV (reference sequence). This CDR3 is 15 amino acids long. Between the trimmed V and J ends, which lost 2 bases and 3 bases, there was a span of 10 bases. The CDR3, as DNA: TGTGCCAGCAGTTTAGATCCCAGATACACCGGGGAGCTGTTTTTT. This encodes CASSLDPRYTGELFF.

This chain links TRBV6-5 with TRBJ1-6; TRBD1 agrees at 11 bases. This CDR3 contains 14 residues. V dropped 6 bases and J dropped 10; count of bases not matched to a gene: 5. CDR1 and CDR2 from the germline V gene are MNHEY and SVGAGI. CDR3 sequence (DNA): TGTGCCAGCAGCAGGGGACAGGGGGAGTCACCCCTCCACTTT. As protein: CASSRGQGESPLHF.

The gene calls are TRBV6-6 and TRBJ1-1; D unclear. Deletions cut 2 bases from V and 1 base from J, with 5 bases between. The CDR3 is 13 amino acids. The germline CDR1 and CDR2 sequences are MNHNY and SVGAGI (reference sequence). CDR3 residues: CASSYEGNTEAFF. The CDR3 DNA reads as TGTGCCAGCAGTTACGAGGGGAACACTGAAGCTTTCTTT.

The CDR3 sequence: CASSSRRLAGVEEQYF. The DNA for the CDR3 is TGTGCCAGCAGCTCTCGCCGACTAGCGGGAGTCGAAGAGCAGTACTTC. V and J are TRBV11-2 and TRBJ2-7, with 12 bases fitting TRBD2. This CDR3 is built from 16 residues. The V gene end was trimmed by 4 bases and the J gene end by 7 bases; junction bases not matched to a gene: 11. Germline V lookup: CDR1 SGHAT, CDR2 FQNNGV. The variable domain in full, completed from reference TRBV11-2 and TRBJ2-7, reads EAGVAQSPRYKIIEKRQSVAFWCNPISGHATLYWYQQILGQGPKLLIQFQNNGVVDDSQLPKDRFSAERLKGVDSTLKIQPAKLEDSAVYLCASSSRRLAGVEEQYFGPGTRLTVT.